This T cell receptor beta chain originates from a study of T cells in narcolepsy. Libraries were prepared by immunoSEQ multiplex PCR; TCRdb keeps only in-frame clonotypes and omits some of them. The sample has some 30,000 clones, about nine tenths seen once. V was trimmed by 8 bases and J by 4 bases, leaving 8 bases between them. Germline V CDR1 and CDR2: ENHRY, SYGVKD. The CDR3 totals 12 residues. The chain is built from TRBV10-3 and TRBJ2-2; D call uncertain. Sequenced: CD45RA- memory CD4+ T cells from PBMCs. The sequence was collected from a human donor with narcolepsy. For the CDR3, the DNA is TGTGCCATCGGCCCGGGCACCGGGGAGCTGTTTTTT. Protein: CAIGPGTGELFF.